This T cell receptor (beta chain) was recovered during a study of early T cells in non-severe SARS-CoV-2 infection. As for the study in general: Alpha and beta chains were unpaired, from unsorted whole-blood bulk RNA. Study-level points and caveats: VDJdb matching skewed toward anti-spike CD8 responses, missing private and CD4 specificities.

There are 13 residues in the CDR3. CDR1 LGHDT and CDR2 YNNKEL come from the germline V gene (reference sequence). V gave up 1 base and J gave up 10 bases, with 11 bases separating them. About this clonotype: Antigen unknown.

Each single cDNA molecule received a unique molecular identifier. TCRdb analysed the 5' RACE reads with MiXCR anew, one entry per CDR3 protein. The sample includes more than 50,000 distinct CDR3 sequences, around 12% of them seen just once. Sequences were derived from whole blood, sampled at baseline. The TCR originated in an adult who was a healthcare worker with PCR-confirmed SARS-CoV-2 infection or an uninfected control (not recorded which). This sequence joins TRBV3-1 and TRBJ2-1; the D is unclear. CDR3 DNA sequence: TGTGCCAGCAGCCAAGTGATACGGGCCGAGCAGTTCTTC. This encodes CASSQVIRAEQFF.